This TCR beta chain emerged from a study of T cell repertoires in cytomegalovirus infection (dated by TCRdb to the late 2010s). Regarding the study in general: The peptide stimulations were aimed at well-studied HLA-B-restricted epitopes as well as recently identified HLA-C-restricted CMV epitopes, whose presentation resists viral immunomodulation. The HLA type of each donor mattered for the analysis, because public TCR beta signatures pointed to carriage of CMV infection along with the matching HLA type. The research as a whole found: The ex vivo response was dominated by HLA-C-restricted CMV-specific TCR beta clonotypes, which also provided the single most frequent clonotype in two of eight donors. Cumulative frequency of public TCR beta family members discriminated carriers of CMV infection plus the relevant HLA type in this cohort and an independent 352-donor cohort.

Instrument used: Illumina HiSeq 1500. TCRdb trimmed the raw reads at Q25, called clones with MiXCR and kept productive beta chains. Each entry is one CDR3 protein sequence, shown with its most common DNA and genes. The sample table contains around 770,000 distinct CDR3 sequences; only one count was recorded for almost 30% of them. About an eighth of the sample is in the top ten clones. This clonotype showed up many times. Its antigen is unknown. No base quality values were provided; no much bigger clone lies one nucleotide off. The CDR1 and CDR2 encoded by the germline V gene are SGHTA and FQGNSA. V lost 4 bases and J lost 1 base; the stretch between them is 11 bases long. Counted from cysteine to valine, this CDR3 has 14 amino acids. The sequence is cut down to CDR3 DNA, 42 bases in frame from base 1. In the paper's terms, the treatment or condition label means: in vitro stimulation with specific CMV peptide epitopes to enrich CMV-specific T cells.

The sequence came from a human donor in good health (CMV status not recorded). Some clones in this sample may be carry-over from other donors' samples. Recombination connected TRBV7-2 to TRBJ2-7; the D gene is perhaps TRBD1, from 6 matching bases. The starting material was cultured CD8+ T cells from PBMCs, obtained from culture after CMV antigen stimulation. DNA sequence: TGTGCCAGCAGCTCCCGGGACACGTCCTACGAGCAGTACGTC. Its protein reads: CASSSRDTSYEQYV.